This is a list of T cell receptor beta chains from one sample in a study of cytomegalovirus exposure and HLA in healthy donors. Profiling relied on immunoSEQ multiplex PCR, and the TCRdb table lists in-frame clones only, not all of them. The sample consists of about 250,000 clones, about 75% of them appearing once. Sample: PBMCs. These receptors all stem from a female donor in good health and CMV-seronegative. Each CDR3 is given with its conserved first and last residue. Fields, in order: D gene, V gene, clone size, J gene, CDR3 protein, CDR3 DNA. The D gene is left open where the match is weak. Only some rows state a clone size, as once, few, many or a class for expanded clones.

D: .
V: TRBV6-1
size: .
J: TRBJ2-3
CDR3: CASSPSGSTDTQYF
DNA: TGTGCCAGCAGCCCGAGCGGGTCTACAGATACGCAGTATTTT

D: .
V: TRBV28
size: .
J: TRBJ1-3
CDR3: CASSLTATGNTIYF
DNA: TGTGCCAGCAGTTTAACAGCCACTGGAAACACCATATATTTT

D: .
V: TRBV5-1
size: .
J: TRBJ2-1
CDR3: CASSVWTASSEQFF
DNA: TGCGCCAGCAGCGTCTGGACAGCCTCCAGTGAGCAGTTCTTC

D: .
V: TRBV5-4
size: .
J: TRBJ2-1
CDR3: CASSLAPAWARHNEQFF
DNA: TGTGCCAGCAGCTTGGCTCCGGCGTGGGCGCGACACAATGAGCAGTTCTTC

D: .
V: TRBV9
size: .
J: TRBJ2-1
CDR3: CASSVRRDEQFF
DNA: TGTGCCAGCAGCGTAAGGCGGGATGAGCAGTTCTTC

D: .
V: TRBV5-1
size: once
J: TRBJ1-6
CDR3: CASSFKRSSYNSPLHF
DNA: TGCGCCAGCAGCTTCAAGCGGAGCTCCTATAATTCACCCCTCCACTTT

D: .
V: TRBV19
size: .
J: TRBJ2-7
CDR3: CASSPSAGRQSEQYF
DNA: TGTGCCAGTAGTCCCTCGGCGGGACGTCAGAGCGAGCAGTACTTC

D: TRBD2
V: TRBV27
size: .
J: TRBJ2-7
CDR3: CASGSRTAGVYEQYF
DNA: TGTGCCAGCGGGTCTCGAACGGCGGGAGTCTACGAGCAGTACTTC

D: TRBD2
V: TRBV7-7
size: .
J: TRBJ2-1
CDR3: CASSRNASGRVGRQFF
DNA: TGTGCCAGCAGCAGAAATGCTAGCGGGAGGGTGGGTAGGCAGTTCTTC

D: TRBD1
V: TRBV11-3
size: .
J: TRBJ2-7
CDR3: CASSLDVWTGAYEQYF
DNA: TGTGCCAGCAGCTTAGATGTTTGGACAGGGGCCTACGAGCAGTACTTC

D: .
V: TRBV27
size: .
J: TRBJ2-7
CDR3: CASSFTEDSYEQYF
DNA: TGTGCCAGCAGTTTCACGGAGGACTCCTACGAGCAGTACTTC

D: TRBD1
V: TRBV7-6
size: .
J: TRBJ2-7
CDR3: CASSSRTGLAEQYF
DNA: TGTGCCAGCAGCTCCCGGACAGGGTTGGCCGAGCAGTACTTC

D: .
V: TRBV29-1
size: .
J: TRBJ1-2
CDR3: CSVPQGNGYTF
DNA: TGCAGCGTTCCTCAGGGTAATGGCTACACCTTC

D: .
V: TRBV6-5
size: .
J: TRBJ2-5
CDR3: CASSYLRRSRQETQYF
DNA: TGTGCCAGCAGTTACTTACGGAGGTCCCGGCAAGAGACCCAGTACTTC

D: .
V: TRBV11-3
size: .
J: TRBJ2-7
CDR3: CASSLVRGPGPYEQYF
DNA: TGTGCCAGCAGCTTGGTCAGGGGCCCGGGGCCCTACGAGCAGTACTTC

D: .
V: TRBV18
size: .
J: TRBJ1-2
CDR3: CASSPGQFYGYTF
DNA: TGTGCCAGCTCACCAGGACAGTTTTATGGCTACACCTTC

D: TRBD2
V: TRBV7-7
size: few
J: TRBJ2-1
CDR3: CASSRRLASYNEQFF
DNA: TGTGCTAGCAGCCGAAGACTAGCATCCTACAATGAGCAGTTCTTC

D: TRBD1
V: TRBV7-9
size: .
J: TRBJ1-1
CDR3: CASSRTGMNTEAFF
DNA: TGTGCCAGCAGCCGGACAGGGATGAACACTGAAGCTTTCTTT

D: .
V: TRBV5-1
size: .
J: TRBJ2-7
CDR3: CASSYQTGSYEQYF
DNA: TGCGCCAGCAGCTACCAGACAGGTTCCTACGAGCAGTACTTC

D: .
V: TRBV5-6
size: few
J: TRBJ1-6
CDR3: CARVNCLDSPLHF
DNA: TGTGCCAGAGTAAACTGCCTAGATTCACCCCTCCACTTT

D: .
V: TRBV5-4
size: .
J: TRBJ1-1
CDR3: CASSPVTRRGNTEAFF
DNA: TGTGCCAGCAGCCCAGTGACACGTCGGGGAAACACTGAAGCTTTCTTT

D: TRBD1
V: TRBV6-1
size: .
J: TRBJ1-4
CDR3: CAAGTGPIEKLFF
DNA: TGTGCCGCAGGGACAGGGCCGATCGAAAAACTGTTTTTT

D: TRBD2
V: TRBV9
size: .
J: TRBJ2-5
CDR3: CASSVGGLAVMETQYF
DNA: TGTGCCAGCAGCGTGGGGGGACTAGCGGTTATGGAGACCCAGTACTTC

D: TRBD1
V: TRBV5-1
size: .
J: TRBJ2-7
CDR3: CASSPQGQGAYEQYF
DNA: TGCGCCAGCAGCCCCCAGGGACAGGGGGCCTACGAGCAGTACTTC

D: TRBD1
V: TRBV7-8
size: once
J: TRBJ1-1
CDR3: CASSLALGTGMDGAFF
DNA: TGTGCCAGCAGCTTAGCGTTGGGGACAGGGATGGATGGAGCTTTCTTT

D: TRBD1
V: TRBV28
size: .
J: TRBJ2-2
CDR3: CASSRFGTGGFAGELFF
DNA: TGTGCCAGCAGTAGATTCGGGACAGGGGGTTTTGCCGGGGAGCTGTTTTTT

D: .
V: TRBV7-9
size: .
J: TRBJ2-2
CDR3: CASRGTGELFF
DNA: TGTGCCAGCCGCGGGACCGGGGAGCTGTTTTTT

D: .
V: TRBV2
size: .
J: TRBJ2-3
CDR3: CASSVSRITLGDTQYF
DNA: TGTGCCAGCAGTGTGAGCAGGATCACTTTAGGAGATACGCAGTATTTT

D: TRBD1
V: TRBV6-1
size: .
J: TRBJ1-2
CDR3: CASSEAPGGNYGYTF
DNA: TGTGCCAGCAGTGAAGCGCCAGGGGGCAACTATGGCTACACCTTC

D: .
V: TRBV9
size: .
J: TRBJ1-1
CDR3: CASSVGQGRVGTEAFF
DNA: TGTGCCAGCAGCGTAGGTCAGGGGAGAGTGGGCACTGAAGCTTTCTTT

D: .
V: TRBV9
size: .
J: TRBJ2-3
CDR3: CASSVEVASTDTQYF
DNA: TGTGCCAGCAGCGTAGAGGTAGCTAGCACAGATACGCAGTATTTT

D: .
V: TRBV14
size: .
J: TRBJ2-1
CDR3: CASSQVDSNEQFF
DNA: TGTGCCAGCAGCCAAGTGGACTCCAATGAGCAGTTCTTC

D: .
V: TRBV9
size: few
J: TRBJ2-5
CDR3: CASSVAGSQETQYF
DNA: TGTGCCAGCAGCGTAGCTGGCTCACAAGAGACCCAGTACTTC

D: TRBD2
V: TRBV27
size: .
J: TRBJ2-7
CDR3: CASSPDLAVFSSYEQYF
DNA: TGTGCCAGCAGTCCCGATCTAGCGGTCTTTAGCTCCTACGAGCAGTACTTC

D: .
V: TRBV7-6
size: once
J: TRBJ2-7
CDR3: CASSLEAGTSYEQYF
DNA: TGTGCCAGCAGCTTAGAGGCGGGTACCTCCTACGAGCAGTACTTC

D: .
V: TRBV16
size: few
J: TRBJ2-2
CDR3: CASSQYGGNTGELFF
DNA: TGTGCCAGCAGCCAATATGGCGGGAACACCGGGGAGCTGTTTTTT

D: TRBD1
V: TRBV28
size: .
J: TRBJ1-1
CDR3: CATSSRGVNTEAFF
DNA: TGTGCCACCTCGAGCAGGGGGGTGAACACTGAAGCTTTCTTT

D: TRBD1
V: TRBV7-2
size: once
J: TRBJ2-1
CDR3: CASSLGSRTGNEQFF
DNA: TGTGCCAGCAGCTTGGGTAGCAGGACAGGCAATGAGCAGTTCTTC

D: .
V: TRBV6-5
size: once
J: TRBJ2-7
CDR3: CASRQGLYEQYF
DNA: TGTGCCAGTCGACAGGGACTCTACGAGCAGTACTTC

D: .
V: TRBV7-2
size: .
J: TRBJ2-1
CDR3: CASSLESKAYNEQFF
DNA: TGTGCCAGCAGCTTAGAAAGTAAAGCTTACAATGAGCAGTTCTTC

D: TRBD2
V: TRBV7-9
size: .
J: TRBJ2-3
CDR3: CASSLARLAGVRDTQYF
DNA: TGTGCCAGCAGCTTAGCGCGACTAGCGGGAGTCAGGGATACGCAGTATTTT

D: .
V: TRBV7-9
size: .
J: TRBJ2-1
CDR3: CASSFAESYYNEQFF
DNA: TGTGCCAGCAGCTTCGCCGAATCCTACTACAATGAGCAGTTCTTC

D: .
V: TRBV7-9
size: .
J: TRBJ2-1
CDR3: CSSSLYRNEQFF
DNA: TGTTCCAGCAGCTTATATCGCAATGAGCAGTTCTTC

D: .
V: TRBV7-9
size: .
J: TRBJ1-4
CDR3: CASSLGQATTNEKLFF
DNA: TGTGCCAGCAGCTTAGGTCAGGCGACAACTAATGAAAAACTGTTTTTT

D: .
V: TRBV28
size: .
J: TRBJ1-1
CDR3: CASQGNTEAFF
DNA: TGTGCCAGCCAGGGGAACACTGAAGCTTTCTTT

D: .
V: TRBV2
size: .
J: TRBJ2-3
CDR3: CASSDFRLSTDTQYF
DNA: TGTGCCAGCAGTGATTTTAGACTTAGCACAGATACGCAGTATTTT

D: .
V: TRBV4-1
size: .
J: TRBJ2-3
CDR3: CASSQDSGPTDTQYF
DNA: TGCGCCAGCAGCCAGGACAGCGGACCTACAGATACGCAGTATTTT